This entry lists 22 T cell receptor beta chains sequenced from one sample in a study of T cells after yellow fever vaccination. Each CDR3 protein gets one entry after TCRdb re-called the 5' RACE reads with MiXCR. The sample records around 88,000 distinct CDR3 sequences, about 14% being singletons. Source: CD8+ T cells not binding an NS4B(214-222) dextramer, sorted from PBMCs, taken more than 20 days after the first yellow fever vaccination. The receptors were gathered from a young man who received the YFV17D yellow fever vaccine.

This clonotype was observed a handful of times. The rearrangement links TRBV6-5 to TRBJ2-3; no definite D call. Germline lookup yields CDR1 MNHEY and CDR2 SVGAGI. The CDR3 runs to 16 residues. V lost 1 base and J lost 1, with 12 bases in between. In DNA, the CDR3 is TGTGCCAGCAGTTACTGGGCGGCCCCGGGCACAGATACGCAGTATTTT. This gives the protein CASSYWAAPGTDTQYF.

This chain connects TRBV4-3 to TRBJ1-1; a weak D match, TRBD1 (6 bases). The CDR3 contains 14 residues. Germline V gives CDR1 LGHNA, CDR2 YSLEER. Trimming left V 1 base short and J 4 bases short, with 10 bases between. As DNA, the CDR3 is TGCGCCAGCAGCCAAGCAGGGGCGTCCACTGAAGCTTTCTTT. It yields the protein CASSQAGASTEAFF.

The chain carries TRBV7-8 and TRBJ1-5; D unclear. Trimming removed 1 base at V and 1 base at J, with 5 bases between. Germline CDR1 reads SGHVS; CDR2 reads FQNEAQ. The CDR3 totals 14 residues. The CDR3 bases are TGTGCCAGCAGCTTAGTCGAGAGCAATCAGCCCCAGCATTTT. It encodes CASSLVESNQPQHF.

The table lists this clonotype with a few counts. This chain links TRBV4-3 with TRBJ2-7, with D possibly matching TRBD1 (5 bases). This CDR3 comprises 15 residues. The germline V gene has CDR1 LGHNA and CDR2 YSLEER. Trimming took 1 base from V and 6 from J, leaving 16 bases between them. The CDR3 sequence is CASSQVGGALREQYF. In DNA form, the CDR3 reads TGCGCCAGCAGCCAAGTGGGTGGGGCCTTACGCGAGCAGTACTTC.

V is TRBV7-8 and J is TRBJ2-7; D perhaps matches TRBD1 (6 bases). Germline CDR1 reads SGHVS; CDR2 reads FQNEAQ. This CDR3 region has 13 residues. The V end lost 7 bases, the J end lost 0 bases, and 10 bases lay between the germline ends. CDR3 in DNA: TGTGCCAGCACGGACAGTAGCTCCTACGAGCAGTACGTC. Its translation is CASTDSSSYEQYV.

The rearrangement uses TRBV11-2 and TRBJ2-1; TRBD2 agrees at 9 bases. The CDR3 is 15 amino acids. Losses at the gene ends were 4 bases for V and 3 bases for J; bases not matched to a gene: 4. Germline assignment: CDR1 SGHAT and CDR2 FQNNGV. The CDR3 DNA follows: TGTGCCAGCAGCTCGGGACTAGCAAACTACAATGAGCAGTTCTTC. Protein sequence: CASSSGLANYNEQFF.

This clonotype has only a few counts. V and J are TRBV10-3 and TRBJ2-3; either TRBD1 or TRBD2 may supply D (6 bases each). From germline, CDR1 is ENHRY and CDR2 SYGVKD. The germline V and J ends were trimmed by 0 bases and 3 bases, with 10 bases remaining between them. The CDR3 runs to 15 residues. The CDR3 region is CAISESSGATDTQYF. CDR3 in DNA: TGTGCCATCAGTGAGTCGTCGGGGGCAACAGATACGCAGTATTTT.

The chain is built from TRBV12-3 or TRBV12-4 and TRBJ1-2; no definite D call. Trimming pared 8 bases from V and 2 bases from J, leaving 9 bases between. The CDR3 is 12 amino acids. The CDR3 reads CASGFRNYGYTF. As DNA, the CDR3 is TGTGCCAGCGGATTTAGAAACTATGGCTACACCTTC.

A few counts support this clonotype. The chain employs TRBV27 and TRBJ1-5; tentatively, D is TRBD1 (5 bases). This CDR3 contains 17 residues. CDR1 MNHEY and CDR2 SMNVEV come from the germline V gene (reference sequence). Trimming pared 2 bases from V and 5 bases from J, leaving 19 bases between. CDR3 bases: TGTGCCAGCAGTTTAGACAAATGGGAAGGGGATGATCAGCCCCAGCATTTT. Its protein product is CASSLDKWEGDDQPQHF.

There are many counts of this clonotype. The chain uses TRBV10-3 and TRBJ2-6, with D possibly TRBD2 on 6 matching bases. CDR1 is ENHRY, CDR2 SYGVKD, per germline. The CDR3 extends over 16 amino acids. Trimming took 4 bases from V and 2 from J, leaving 12 bases between them. CDR3: CAISGTGGAGANVLTF. The CDR3 bases are TGTGCCATCAGTGGAACAGGAGGGGCTGGGGCCAACGTCCTGACTTTC.

The rearrangement uses TRBV6-5 and TRBJ1-5; D is ambiguous. The CDR3 covers 15 residues. The V gene's germline CDR1 is MNHEY and CDR2 SVGAGI. The V and J ends lost 0 bases and 2 bases respectively, with 8 bases between them. This CDR3 reads CASSYSPSGNQPQHF. The CDR3 coding sequence is TGTGCCAGCAGTTACTCGCCGTCTGGCAATCAGCCCCAGCATTTT.

There are a few counts of this clonotype. V gene TRBV27 combines with J gene TRBJ1-1; a weak D match, TRBD1 (6 bases). Trimming pared 4 bases from V and 1 base from J, leaving 10 bases between. The CDR3 runs to 14 residues. CDR1 and CDR2 from the germline V gene are MNHEY and SMNVEV (reference sequence). For the CDR3, the DNA is TGTGCCAGCAGTTATGGGACACCGAACACTGAAGCTTTCTTT. Its translation: CASSYGTPNTEAFF.

There are many counts of this clonotype. The chain has TRBV12-3 or TRBV12-4 and TRBJ2-6; D ambiguous. CDR3 length: 13 residues. Trimming pared 3 bases from V and 2 bases from J, leaving 2 bases between. CDR3 coding DNA: TGTGCCAGCAGTTTTACTGGGGCCAACGTCCTGACTTTC. This sequence encodes CASSFTGANVLTF.

This clonotype was seen many times. V usage is TRBV6-5 and J usage is TRBJ1-1, with D possibly being TRBD1 (6 bases). Germline CDR1 and CDR2: MNHEY and SVGAGI. The CDR3 is 15 amino acids. V lost 0 bases to trimming and J lost 7 bases, with 15 bases between them. In DNA form, the CDR3 reads TGTGCCAGCAGTTACTCTTTGGACAGCAGCTTTGAAGCTTTCTTT. It specifies CASSYSLDSSFEAFF.

This chain uses TRBV29-1 with TRBJ2-5; D may correspond to TRBD1 or TRBD2 (6 bases each). The V end was cut by 8 bases, the J end by 3 bases, with 16 bases between. Germline CDR1 and CDR2: SQVTM and ANQGSEA. The CDR3 loop spans 13 amino acids. Here the CDR3 reads CSTQRGAEETQYF. The CDR3 DNA follows: TGCAGCACCCAAAGGGGGGCGGAAGAGACCCAGTACTTC.

This chain links TRBV7-2 with TRBJ1-4, with D uncertain. Between the trimmed V and J ends, which lost 4 bases and 8 bases, there was a span of 14 bases. Germline CDR1 and CDR2: SGHTA and FQGNSA. This CDR3 is 14 amino acids long. Written as DNA, the CDR3 is TGTGCCAGCAGCTCCCTAGCGATGGTGGAAAAACTGTTTTTT. Its translation is CASSSLAMVEKLFF.

The count of this clonotype is one. The gene calls are TRBV2 and TRBJ2-7, with TRBD2 matching 7 bases. The CDR3 is made up of 11 amino acids. CDR1 is SNHLY, CDR2 FYNNEI, per germline. The CDR3 region is CASELAYERYV. CDR3 coding DNA: TGTGCCAGCGAACTAGCGTACGAGCGGTACGTC.

V usage is TRBV24-1 and J usage is TRBJ2-3, with 13 bases identical to TRBD2. J lost 1 base, V lost 3 bases, and 0 bases had no gene match. The CDR3 sequence is 16 residues long. The germline V gene has CDR1 KGHDR and CDR2 SFDVKD. CDR3 in amino acids: CATSDGLAGGTDTQYF. CDR3 bases: TGTGCCACCAGTGATGGACTAGCGGGGGGCACAGATACGCAGTATTTT.

This clonotype is categorized as medium-sized. The chain links TRBV4-1 to TRBJ2-5; maybe TRBD2 (5 bases). The CDR3 sequence is 16 residues long. The V end lost 1 base, the J end lost 2 bases, and 14 bases lay between the germline ends. CDR1 is MGHRA, CDR2 YSYEKL, per germline. DNA of the CDR3: TGCGCCAGCAGCCAAGGCGCCGGGATCACACAAGAGACCCAGTACTTC. The encoded protein is CASSQGAGITQETQYF.

This sequence joins TRBV9 and TRBJ1-4; D might be TRBD1 (5 bases). Germline V gene sequence: CDR1 SGDLS, CDR2 YYNGEE. This CDR3 is 15 amino acids long. The V gene lost 2 bases and the J gene lost 6 bases, with 14 bases spanning the gap. CDR3 residues: CASSVQGFPDEKLFF. The CDR3, as DNA: TGTGCCAGCAGCGTCCAGGGTTTTCCGGATGAAAAACTGTTTTTT.

The chain has TRBV25-1 and TRBJ2-1, with 10 bases that match TRBD1. Per the germline V gene, CDR1 is MGHDK and CDR2 is SYGVNS. Unmatched junction bases numbered 12, after V lost 8 bases and J lost 8 bases. The CDR3 has 15 residues. CDR3 amino acids: CASRVGGTGVDEQFF. The CDR3 nucleotides are TGTGCCAGCCGAGTTGGTGGGACAGGGGTCGATGAGCAGTTCTTC.

This clonotype was observed a handful of times. Here the CDR3 DNA reads TGTGCCAGCAGCTTATGGTTGGGCGAGCAGTACTTC. Translated, it gives CASSLWLGEQYF. The rearrangement links TRBV7-2 to TRBJ2-7; no clear D. Germline V lookup: CDR1 SGHTA, CDR2 FQGNSA. V was pared by 2 bases and J by 6 bases, with 8 bases between. The length of the CDR3 is 12 residues.